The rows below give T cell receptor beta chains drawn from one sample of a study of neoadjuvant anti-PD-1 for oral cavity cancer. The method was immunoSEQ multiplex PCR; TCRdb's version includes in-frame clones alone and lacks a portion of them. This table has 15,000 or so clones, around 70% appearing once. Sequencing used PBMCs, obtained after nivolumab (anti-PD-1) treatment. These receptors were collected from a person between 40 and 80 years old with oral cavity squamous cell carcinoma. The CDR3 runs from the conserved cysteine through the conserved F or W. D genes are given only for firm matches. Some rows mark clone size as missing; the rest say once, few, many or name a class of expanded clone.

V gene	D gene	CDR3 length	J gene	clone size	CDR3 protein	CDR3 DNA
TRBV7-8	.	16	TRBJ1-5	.	CASSRQTRGSNQPQHF	TGTGCCAGCTCGAGACAGACGAGGGGGAGCAATCAGCCCCAGCATTTT
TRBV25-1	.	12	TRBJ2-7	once	CASSENSYEQYF	TGTGCCAGCAGTGAAAATAGCTACGAGCAGTACTTC
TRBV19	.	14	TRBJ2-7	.	CASSSRGPGYEQYF	TGTGCCAGTAGTAGCAGGGGACCAGGCTACGAGCAGTACTTC
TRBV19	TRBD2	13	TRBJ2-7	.	CASRLAGAYEQYF	TGTGCCAGTAGATTAGCGGGGGCCTACGAGCAGTACTTC
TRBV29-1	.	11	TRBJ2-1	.	CSVSLQGEQFF	TGCAGCGTTTCCCTGCAGGGTGAGCAGTTCTTC
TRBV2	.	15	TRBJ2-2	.	CASRRRDQSTGELFF	TGTGCCAGCAGACGCCGGGACCAGTCCACCGGGGAGCTGTTTTTT
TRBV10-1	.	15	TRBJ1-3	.	CASSGGGGLGNTIYF	TGCGCCAGCAGTGGCGGCGGGGGATTAGGAAACACCATATATTTT
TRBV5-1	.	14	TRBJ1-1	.	CASSTRQVDTEAFF	TGCGCCAGCAGCACCAGACAGGTAGACACTGAAGCTTTCTTT
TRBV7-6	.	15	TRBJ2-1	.	CASSSDGGSYNEQFF	TGTGCCAGCAGCTCAGACGGGGGCTCCTACAATGAGCAGTTCTTC
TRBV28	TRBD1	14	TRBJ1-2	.	CASSSGTGAPRYTF	TGTGCCAGCAGTTCAGGGACAGGGGCCCCGAGGTACACCTTC
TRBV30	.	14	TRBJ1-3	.	CAWSVRGRGNTIYF	TGTGCCTGGAGTGTACGGGGTCGTGGAAACACCATATATTTT
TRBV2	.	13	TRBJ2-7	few	CASRPLAHYEQYF	TGTGCCAGCAGGCCACTAGCCCACTACGAGCAGTACTTC
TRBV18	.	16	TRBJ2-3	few	CASSPPGQTSTDTQYF	TGTGCCAGCTCACCACCGGGACAAACCAGCACAGATACGCAGTATTTT
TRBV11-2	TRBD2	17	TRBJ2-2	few	CASSPQGLAWTSGELFF	TGTGCCAGCAGCCCCCAGGGACTAGCGTGGACCTCCGGGGAGCTGTTTTTT
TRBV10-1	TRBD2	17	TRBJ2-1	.	CASSESVAGGFYNEQFF	TGCGCCAGCAGTGAGTCGGTAGCGGGAGGGTTCTACAATGAGCAGTTCTTC
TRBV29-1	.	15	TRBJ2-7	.	CSVVPPGGPGDEQYF	TGCAGCGTTGTCCCCCCCGGGGGGCCTGGTGACGAGCAGTACTTC
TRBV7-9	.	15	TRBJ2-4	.	CASSPGWGSSNIQYF	TGTGCCAGCAGCCCTGGTTGGGGCTCGAGTAACATTCAGTACTTC
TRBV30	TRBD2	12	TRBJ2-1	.	CAWSGYSGEQFF	TGTGCCTGGAGTGGATATAGCGGGGAGCAGTTCTTC
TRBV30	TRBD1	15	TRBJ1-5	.	CAWSQGAVASQPQHF	TGTGCCTGGAGCCAGGGGGCGGTGGCCTCCCAGCCCCAGCATTTT
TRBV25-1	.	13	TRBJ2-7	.	CASSPPTGNEQYF	TGTGCCAGCAGTCCCCCGACAGGCAACGAGCAGTACTTC
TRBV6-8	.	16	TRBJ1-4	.	CASSTGQGNTNEKLFF	TGTGCCAGCAGTACGGGGCAAGGGAATACTAATGAAAAACTGTTTTTT
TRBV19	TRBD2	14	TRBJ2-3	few	CASSVTRTRDTQYF	TGTGCCAGTAGTGTGACCCGGACTAGGGATACGCAGTATTTT
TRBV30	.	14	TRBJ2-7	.	CAGRWGAYGGEQYF	TGTGCCGGACGGTGGGGGGCCTACGGAGGCGAGCAGTACTTC
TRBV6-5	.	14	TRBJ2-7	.	CASSYGLEGGEQYF	TGTGCCAGCAGTTACGGGCTAGAGGGCGGAGAGCAGTACTTC
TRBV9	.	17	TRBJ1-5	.	CASSVGADLYSNQPQHF	TGTGCCAGCAGCGTAGGGGCGGACCTTTATAGCAATCAGCCCCAGCATTTT
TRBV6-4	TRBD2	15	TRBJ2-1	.	CASSGGTSGYNEQFF	TGTGCCAGCAGTGGAGGGACTAGCGGTTACAATGAGCAGTTCTTC
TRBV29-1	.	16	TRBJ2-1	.	CSVPASGGGDYNEQFF	TGCAGCGTTCCCGCATCCGGGGGTGGGGACTACAATGAGCAGTTCTTC
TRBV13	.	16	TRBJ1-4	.	CASSLGEGRRSEKLFF	TGTGCCAGCAGCTTAGGAGAGGGGCGGCGGAGTGAAAAACTGTTTTTT
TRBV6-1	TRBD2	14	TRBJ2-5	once	CASSASGGWETQYF	TGTGCCAGCAGTGCCAGCGGGGGTTGGGAGACCCAGTACTTC
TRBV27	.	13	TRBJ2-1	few	CASNPIGNYEQFF	TGTGCCAGCAACCCGATAGGGAATTATGAGCAGTTCTTC
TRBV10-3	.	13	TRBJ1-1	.	CAISLDRNTEAFF	TGTGCCATCAGCTTGGACAGGAACACTGAAGCTTTCTTT
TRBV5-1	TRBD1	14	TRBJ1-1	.	CASSFQGADTEAFF	TGCGCCAGCAGCTTCCAGGGGGCCGATACTGAAGCTTTCTTT
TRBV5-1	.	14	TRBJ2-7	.	CASSLRRDPYEQYF	TGCGCCAGCAGCTTGCGTCGCGATCCCTACGAGCAGTACTTC
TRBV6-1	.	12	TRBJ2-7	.	CASSPPAYEQYF	TGTGCCAGCAGCCCGCCAGCTTACGAGCAGTACTTC
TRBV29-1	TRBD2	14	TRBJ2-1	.	CSVPTSRGWNEQFF	TGCAGCGTACCGACTAGCCGGGGTTGGAATGAGCAGTTCTTC
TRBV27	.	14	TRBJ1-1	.	CASRFAPSESEAFF	TGTGCCAGCCGTTTTGCGCCTTCGGAATCTGAAGCTTTCTTT
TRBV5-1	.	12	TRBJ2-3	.	CASSLVPDTQYF	TGCGCCAGCAGCCTTGTTCCAGATACGCAGTATTTT
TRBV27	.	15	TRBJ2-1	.	CASSLVGGTYNEQFF	TGTGCCAGCAGTTTGGTTGGCGGGACGTACAATGAGCAGTTCTTC
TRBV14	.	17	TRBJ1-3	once	CASSRSRLAPSGNTIYF	TGTGCCAGCAGCCGCTCCCGCCTCGCCCCCTCTGGAAACACCATATATTTT
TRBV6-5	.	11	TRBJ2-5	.	CASSYGADQYF	TGTGCCAGCAGTTACGGAGCGGACCAGTACTTC
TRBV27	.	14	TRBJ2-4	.	CASSLSGAKNIQYF	TGTGCCAGCAGTTTATCTGGGGCCAAAAACATTCAGTACTTC
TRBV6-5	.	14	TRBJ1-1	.	CASSPITTNTEAFF	TGTGCCAGCAGCCCAATTACGACGAACACTGAAGCTTTCTTT
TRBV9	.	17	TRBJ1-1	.	CASSVDPPGQFNTEAFF	TGTGCCAGCAGCGTCGACCCCCCGGGGCAGTTTAACACTGAAGCTTTCTTT
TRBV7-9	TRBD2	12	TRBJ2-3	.	CASVLADDTQYF	TGTGCCAGCGTACTAGCGGATGATACGCAGTATTTT
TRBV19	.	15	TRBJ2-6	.	CATRDTGSGANVLTF	TGTGCCACCAGGGACACCGGATCTGGGGCCAACGTCCTGACTTTC
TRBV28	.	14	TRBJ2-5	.	CASSLKELMGTQYF	TGTGCCAGCAGTTTAAAGGAACTAATGGGGACCCAGTACTTC